This T cell receptor beta chain was observed in a study of lymphopenia after photon versus proton radiotherapy. Details on this clone: Antigen: not known.

The CDR3 is made up of 16 amino acids. The germline V gene has CDR1 LNHDA and CDR2 SQIVND (reference sequence). The ends lost 7 bases at V and 4 bases at J; junction bases unmatched: 10. Clones were sequenced by immunoSEQ multiplex PCR, and TCRdb holds only the in-frame ones, with some missing. Among approximately 66,000 clones listed, roughly 86% were seen once. The study's findings and limits: Photon-treated patients lost naive T cells and TCR diversity; proton-treated stayed stable. Larger post-nadir TCR diversity loss correlated inversely with survival in deceased patients. After lymphocyte nadir, photon-treated repertoires showed oligoclonal expansion, especially CD8+ Temra. Only patients who died were analyzed for survival; proton advantage is unproven.

Sequences were derived from peripheral blood, sampled from a patient treated with photon-based radiotherapy. The chain joins TRBV19 to TRBJ2-2, with 9 nucleotides matching TRBD1. This TCR was sampled from a man aged 35-49 years with gastric cancer. The CDR3 region is CASTADRGNPTGELFF. As DNA, the CDR3 is TGTGCCAGTACCGCCGACAGGGGGAATCCCACCGGGGAGCTGTTTTTT.